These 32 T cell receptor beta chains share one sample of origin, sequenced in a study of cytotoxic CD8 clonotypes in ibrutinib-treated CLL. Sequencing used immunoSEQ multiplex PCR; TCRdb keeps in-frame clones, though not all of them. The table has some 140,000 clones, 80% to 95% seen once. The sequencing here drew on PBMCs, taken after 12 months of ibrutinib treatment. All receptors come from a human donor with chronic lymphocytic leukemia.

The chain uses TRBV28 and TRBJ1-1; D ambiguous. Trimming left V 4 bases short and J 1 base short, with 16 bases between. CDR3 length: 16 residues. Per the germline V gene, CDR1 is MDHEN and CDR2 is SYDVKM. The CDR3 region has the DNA TGTGCCAGCAGTTCCAGTGAGTTAGGCAAGAACACTGAAGCTTTCTTT. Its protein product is CASSSSELGKNTEAFF.

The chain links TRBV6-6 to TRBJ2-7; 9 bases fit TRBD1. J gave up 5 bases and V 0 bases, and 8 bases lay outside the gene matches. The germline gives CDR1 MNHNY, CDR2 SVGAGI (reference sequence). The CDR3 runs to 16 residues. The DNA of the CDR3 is TGTGCCAGCAGTTACTCGAGAGGACAGGGGAAGGACGAGCAGTACTTC. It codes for CASSYSRGQGKDEQYF.

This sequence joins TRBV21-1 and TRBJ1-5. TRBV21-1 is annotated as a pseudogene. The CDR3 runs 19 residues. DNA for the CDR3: TGTGCCAGCAGCAAAAGACCGGGATCACAACTGACGGGCAATCAGCCCCAGCATTTT. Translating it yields CASSKRPGSQLTGNQPQHF.

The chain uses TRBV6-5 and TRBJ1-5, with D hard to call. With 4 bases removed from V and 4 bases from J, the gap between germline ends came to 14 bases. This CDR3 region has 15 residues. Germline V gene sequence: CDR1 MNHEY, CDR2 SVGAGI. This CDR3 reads CASSSNGGENQPQHF. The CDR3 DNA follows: TGTGCCAGCAGTTCGAATGGAGGTGAGAATCAGCCCCAGCATTTT.

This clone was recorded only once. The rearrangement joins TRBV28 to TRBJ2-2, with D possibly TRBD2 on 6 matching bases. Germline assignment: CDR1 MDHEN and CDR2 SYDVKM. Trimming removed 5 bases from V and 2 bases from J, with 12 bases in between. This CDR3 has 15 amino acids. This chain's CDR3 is CASSPPGLNTGELFF. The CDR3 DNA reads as TGTGCCAGCAGTCCTCCGGGACTCAACACCGGGGAGCTGTTTTTT.

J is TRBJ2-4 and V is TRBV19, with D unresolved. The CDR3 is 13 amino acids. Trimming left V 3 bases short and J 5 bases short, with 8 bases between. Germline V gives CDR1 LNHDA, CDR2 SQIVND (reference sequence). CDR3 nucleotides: TGTGCCAGTAGTATCGGGTCCCAAAACATTCAGTACTTC. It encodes CASSIGSQNIQYF.

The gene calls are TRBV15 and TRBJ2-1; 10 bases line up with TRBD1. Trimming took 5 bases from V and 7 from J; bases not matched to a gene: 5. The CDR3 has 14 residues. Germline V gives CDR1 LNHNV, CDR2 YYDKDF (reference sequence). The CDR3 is CATSPRDRGNEQFF. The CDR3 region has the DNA TGTGCCACCAGCCCACGGGACAGGGGTAATGAGCAGTTCTTC. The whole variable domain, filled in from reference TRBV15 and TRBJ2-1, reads DAMVIQNPRYQVTQFGKPVTLSCSQTLNHNVMYWYQQKSSQAPKLLFHYYDKDFNNEADTPDNFQSRRPNTSFCFLDIRSPGLGDTAMYLCATSPRDRGNEQFFGPGTRLTVL.

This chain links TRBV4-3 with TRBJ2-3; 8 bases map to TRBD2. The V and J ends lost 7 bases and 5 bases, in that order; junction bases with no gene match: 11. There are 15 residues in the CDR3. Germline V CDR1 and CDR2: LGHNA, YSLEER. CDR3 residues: CASNVGRGALDTQYF. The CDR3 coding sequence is TGCGCCAGCAACGTCGGGAGGGGGGCCCTAGATACGCAGTATTTT.

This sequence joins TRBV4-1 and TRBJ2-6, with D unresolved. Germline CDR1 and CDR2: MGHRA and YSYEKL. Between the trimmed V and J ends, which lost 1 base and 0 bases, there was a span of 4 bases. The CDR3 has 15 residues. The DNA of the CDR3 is TGCGCCAGCAGCCAAGTCCCCTCTGGGGCCAACGTCCTGACTTTC. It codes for CASSQVPSGANVLTF.

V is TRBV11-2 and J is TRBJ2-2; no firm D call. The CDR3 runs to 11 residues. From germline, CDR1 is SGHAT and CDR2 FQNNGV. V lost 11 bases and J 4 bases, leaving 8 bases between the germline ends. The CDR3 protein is CASAPTGELFF. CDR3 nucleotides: TGTGCCTCTGCACCCACCGGGGAGCTGTTTTTT.

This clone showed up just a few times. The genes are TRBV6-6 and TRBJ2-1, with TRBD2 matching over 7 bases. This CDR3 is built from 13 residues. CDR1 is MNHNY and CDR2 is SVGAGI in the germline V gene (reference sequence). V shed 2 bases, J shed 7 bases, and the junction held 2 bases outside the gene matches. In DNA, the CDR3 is TGTGCCAGCAGTTACAATAGCGGGAATGAGCAGTTCTTC. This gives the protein CASSYNSGNEQFF.

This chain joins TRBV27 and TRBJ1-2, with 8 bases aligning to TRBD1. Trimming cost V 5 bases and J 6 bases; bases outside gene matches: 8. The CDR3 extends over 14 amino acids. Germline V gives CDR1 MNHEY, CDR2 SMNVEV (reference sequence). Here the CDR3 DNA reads TGTGCCAGCAGTGAGCAGGGGGCAGGTAATGGCTACACCTTC. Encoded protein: CASSEQGAGNGYTF.

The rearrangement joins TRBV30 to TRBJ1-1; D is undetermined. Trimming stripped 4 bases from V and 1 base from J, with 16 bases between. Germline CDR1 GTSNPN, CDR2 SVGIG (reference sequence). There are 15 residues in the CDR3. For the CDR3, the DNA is TGTGCCTGGAAATCGGACGGAGCGGGGAACACTGAAGCTTTCTTT. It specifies CAWKSDGAGNTEAFF.

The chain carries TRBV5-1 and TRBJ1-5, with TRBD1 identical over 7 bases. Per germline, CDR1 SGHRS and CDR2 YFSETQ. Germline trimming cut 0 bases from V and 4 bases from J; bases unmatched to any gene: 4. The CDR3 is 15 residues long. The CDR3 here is CASSLAGTENQPQHF. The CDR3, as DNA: TGCGCCAGCAGCTTGGCCGGGACAGAGAATCAGCCCCAGCATTTT.

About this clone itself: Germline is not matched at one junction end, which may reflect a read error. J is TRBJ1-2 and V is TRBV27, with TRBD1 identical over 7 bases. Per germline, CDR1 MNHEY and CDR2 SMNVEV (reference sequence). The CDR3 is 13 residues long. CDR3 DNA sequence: TGTACCAGCAGTGTGACAGGGAACTATGGCTACACCTTC. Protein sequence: CTSSVTGNYGYTF.

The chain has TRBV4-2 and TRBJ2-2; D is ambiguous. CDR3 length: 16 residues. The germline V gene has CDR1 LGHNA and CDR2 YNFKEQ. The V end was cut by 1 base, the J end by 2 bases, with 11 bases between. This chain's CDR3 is CASSQVAGSNTGELFF. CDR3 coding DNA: TGTGCCAGCAGCCAAGTTGCAGGTTCCAACACCGGGGAGCTGTTTTTT.

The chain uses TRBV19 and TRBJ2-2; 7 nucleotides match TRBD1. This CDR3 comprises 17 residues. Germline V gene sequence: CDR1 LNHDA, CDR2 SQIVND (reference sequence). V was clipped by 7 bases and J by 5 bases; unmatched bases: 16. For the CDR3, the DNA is TGTGCCAGTAACGTTCCGGGACAGTGGGGTTGGACCGGGGAGCTGTTTTTT. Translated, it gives CASNVPGQWGWTGELFF. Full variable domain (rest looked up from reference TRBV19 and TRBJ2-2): DGGITQSPKYLFRKEGQNVTLSCEQNLNHDAMYWYRQDPGQGLRLIYYSQIVNDFQKGDIAEGYSVSREKKESFPLTVTSAQKNPTAFYLCASNVPGQWGWTGELFFGEGSRLTVL.

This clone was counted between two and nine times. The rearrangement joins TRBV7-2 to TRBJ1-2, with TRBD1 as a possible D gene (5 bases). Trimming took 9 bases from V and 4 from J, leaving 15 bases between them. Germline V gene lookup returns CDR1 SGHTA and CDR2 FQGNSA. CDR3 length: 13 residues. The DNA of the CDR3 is TGTGCCAGTCGGGACCCCCCGGCCTATGGCTACACCTTC. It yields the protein CASRDPPAYGYTF.

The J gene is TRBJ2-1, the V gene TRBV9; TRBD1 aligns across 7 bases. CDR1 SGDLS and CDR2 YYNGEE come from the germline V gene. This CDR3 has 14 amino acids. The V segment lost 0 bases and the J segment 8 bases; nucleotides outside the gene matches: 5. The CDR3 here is CASSVEGARDEQFF. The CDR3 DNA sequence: TGTGCCAGCAGCGTAGAGGGGGCGCGTGATGAGCAGTTCTTC.

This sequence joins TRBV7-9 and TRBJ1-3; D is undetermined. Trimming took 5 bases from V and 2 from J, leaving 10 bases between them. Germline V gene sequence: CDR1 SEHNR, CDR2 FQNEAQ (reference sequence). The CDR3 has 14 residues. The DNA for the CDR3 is TGTGCCAGCAGCGCTAGATTTGCTGGAAACACCATATATTTT. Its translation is CASSARFAGNTIYF.

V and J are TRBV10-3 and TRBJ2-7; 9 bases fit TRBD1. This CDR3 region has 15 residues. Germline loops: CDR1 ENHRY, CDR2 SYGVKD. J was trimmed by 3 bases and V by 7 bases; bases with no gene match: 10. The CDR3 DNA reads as TGTGCCATCACTCCGGGACAGGGAGTCTTCTACGAGCAGTACTTC. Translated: CAITPGQGVFYEQYF.

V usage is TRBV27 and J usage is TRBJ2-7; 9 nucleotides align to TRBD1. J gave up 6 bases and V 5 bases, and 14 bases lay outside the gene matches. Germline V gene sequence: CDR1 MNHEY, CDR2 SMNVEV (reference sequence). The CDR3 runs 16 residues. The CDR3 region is CASSPTPGTGWGEQYF. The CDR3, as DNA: TGTGCCAGCAGTCCCACTCCCGGGACAGGGTGGGGCGAGCAGTACTTC.

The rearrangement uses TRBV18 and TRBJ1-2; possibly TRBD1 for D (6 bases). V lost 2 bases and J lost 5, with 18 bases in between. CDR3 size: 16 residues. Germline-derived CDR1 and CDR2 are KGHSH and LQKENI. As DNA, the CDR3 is TGTGCCAGCTCACCAATCGGGACACCCCAGTTGTATGGCTACACCTTC. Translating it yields CASSPIGTPQLYGYTF.

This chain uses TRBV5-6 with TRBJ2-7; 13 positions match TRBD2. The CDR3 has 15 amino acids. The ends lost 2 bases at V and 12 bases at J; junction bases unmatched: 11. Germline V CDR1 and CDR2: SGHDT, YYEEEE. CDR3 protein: CASSFSRTSGSPLYF. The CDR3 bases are TGTGCCAGCAGCTTTTCCCGGACTAGCGGGAGTCCTTTGTACTTC.

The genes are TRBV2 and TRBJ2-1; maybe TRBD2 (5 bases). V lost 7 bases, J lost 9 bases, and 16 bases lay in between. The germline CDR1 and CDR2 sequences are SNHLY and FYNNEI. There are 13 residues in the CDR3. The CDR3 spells CASTPRGRGEQFF. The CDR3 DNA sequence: TGTGCCAGCACTCCTCGAGGGAGAGGTGAGCAGTTCTTC. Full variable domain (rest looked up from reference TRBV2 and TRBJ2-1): EPEVTQTPSHQVTQMGQEVILRCVPISNHLYFYWYRQILGQKVEFLVSFYNNEISEKSEIFDDQFSVERPDGSNFTLKIRSTKLEDSAMYFCASTPRGRGEQFFGPGTRLTVL.

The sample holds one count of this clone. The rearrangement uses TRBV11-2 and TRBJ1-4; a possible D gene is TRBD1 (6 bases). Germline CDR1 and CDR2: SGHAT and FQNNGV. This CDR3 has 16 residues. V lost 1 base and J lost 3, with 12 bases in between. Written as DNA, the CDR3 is TGTGCCAGCAGCTTAGGATCGAGGGGGGCTAATGAAAAACTGTTTTTT. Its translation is CASSLGSRGANEKLFF.

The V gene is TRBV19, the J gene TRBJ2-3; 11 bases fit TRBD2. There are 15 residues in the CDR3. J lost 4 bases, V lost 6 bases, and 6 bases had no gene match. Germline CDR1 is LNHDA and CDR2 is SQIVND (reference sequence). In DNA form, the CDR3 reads TGTGCCAGTAGCCGGGATAGCGGGAGGGCAGATACGCAGTATTTT. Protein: CASSRDSGRADTQYF.

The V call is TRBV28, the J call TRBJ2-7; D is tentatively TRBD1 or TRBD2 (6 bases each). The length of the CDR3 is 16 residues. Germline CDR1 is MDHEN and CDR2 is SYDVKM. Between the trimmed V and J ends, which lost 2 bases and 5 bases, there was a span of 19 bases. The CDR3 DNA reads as TGTGCCAGCAGTTTAGGGGGCCCATCCGGGGGCCACGAGCAGTACTTC. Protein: CASSLGGPSGGHEQYF.

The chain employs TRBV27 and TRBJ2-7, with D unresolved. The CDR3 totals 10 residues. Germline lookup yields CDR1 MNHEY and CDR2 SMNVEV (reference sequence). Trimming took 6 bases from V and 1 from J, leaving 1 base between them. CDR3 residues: CASRSYEQYF. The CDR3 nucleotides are TGTGCCAGCAGGTCCTACGAGCAGTACTTC.

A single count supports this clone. CDR3 amino acids: CASSLGAVGITEAFF. The CDR3 bases are TGTGCCAGCAGCTTAGGGGCCGTAGGGATCACTGAAGCTTTCTTT. This sequence joins TRBV7-2 and TRBJ1-1; D is uncertain. The length of the CDR3 is 15 residues. Germline-derived CDR1 and CDR2 are SGHTA and FQGNSA. Deletions cut 1 base from V and 4 bases from J, with 13 bases between.

Here the CDR3 DNA reads TGTGCCAGCAGCTTAAGTGCGAGCGGGAGGGCCCAAGTCACCGGGGAGCTGTTTTTT. This encodes CASSLSASGRAQVTGELFF. V and J are TRBV7-3 and TRBJ2-2; 10 bases are a match to TRBD2. Germline V gene data show CDR1 as SGHTA and CDR2 as FQGTGA. The CDR3 extends over 19 amino acids. The V gene end was trimmed by 1 base and the J gene end by 4 bases; junction bases not matched to a gene: 12.

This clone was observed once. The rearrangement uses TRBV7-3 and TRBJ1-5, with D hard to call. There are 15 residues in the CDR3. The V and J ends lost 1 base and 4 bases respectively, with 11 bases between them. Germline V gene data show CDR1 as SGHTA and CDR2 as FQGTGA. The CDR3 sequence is CASSLMGGSNQPQHF. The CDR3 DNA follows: TGTGCCAGCAGCTTAATGGGCGGATCTAATCAGCCCCAGCATTTT. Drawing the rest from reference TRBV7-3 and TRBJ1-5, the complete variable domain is GAGVSQTPSNKVTEKGKYVELRCDPISGHTALYWYRQSLGQGPEFLIYFQGTGAADDSGLPNDRFFAVRPEGSVSTLKIQRTERGDSAVYLCASSLMGGSNQPQHFGDGTRLSIL.